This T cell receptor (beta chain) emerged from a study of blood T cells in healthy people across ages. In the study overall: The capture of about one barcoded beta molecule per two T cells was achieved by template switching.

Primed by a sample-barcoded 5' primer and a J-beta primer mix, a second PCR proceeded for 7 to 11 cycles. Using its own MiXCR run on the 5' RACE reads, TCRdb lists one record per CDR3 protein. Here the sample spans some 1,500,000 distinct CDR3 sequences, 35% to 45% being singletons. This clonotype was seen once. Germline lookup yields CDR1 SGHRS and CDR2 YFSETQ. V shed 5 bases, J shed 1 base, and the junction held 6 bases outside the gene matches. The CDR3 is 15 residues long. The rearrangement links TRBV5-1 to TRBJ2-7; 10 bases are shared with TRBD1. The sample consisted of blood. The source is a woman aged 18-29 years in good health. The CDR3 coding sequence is TGCGCCAGCAGACCCGGGACAGGGGCTTCCTACGAGCAGTACTTC. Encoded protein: CASRPGTGASYEQYF.